One sample yielded the 32 T cell receptor beta chains listed below, sequenced in a study of T-cell reconstitution after alpha-beta-depleted transplantation in children. Preparing the TCRbeta library involved the use of unique molecular identifiers. TCRdb independently ran MiXCR on the PCR reads; one entry per CDR3 protein. The sample includes under 100,000 distinct CDR3 sequences, roughly 16% of them seen just once. This specimen was PBMCs, mostly from graft donor cells, taken 180 days after TCRalphabeta/CD19-depleted stem cell transplant. The origin of the receptors is a male patient aged 2 to 10 who had a stem cell transplant for acute lymphoblastic leukemia, so the T cells may come from the graft donor.

At least ten counts were recorded for this clonotype. The rearrangement joins TRBV7-2 to TRBJ2-1; no definite D call. The CDR3 contains 15 residues. The germline CDR1 and CDR2 sequences are SGHTA and FQGNSA. The V gene lost 2 bases and the J gene lost 0 bases, with 8 bases spanning the gap. The CDR3 loop is CASSLMLDSYNEQFF. In nucleotides, the CDR3 is TGTGCCAGCAGCTTAATGCTAGACTCCTACAATGAGCAGTTCTTC.

This clonotype was seen repeatedly, ten times or more. V and J are TRBV27 and TRBJ2-1; perhaps TRBD1 as D (6 bases). From germline, CDR1 is MNHEY and CDR2 SMNVEV (reference sequence). Trimming stripped 3 bases from V and 9 bases from J, with 12 bases between. This CDR3 has 13 amino acids. CDR3 residues: CASSFTQGSEQFF. CDR3 DNA: TGTGCCAGCAGTTTTACACAGGGAAGTGAGCAGTTCTTC.

The V gene is TRBV20-1, the J gene TRBJ2-7; 10 bases are a match to TRBD1. CDR1 and CDR2 from the germline V gene are DFQATT and SNEGSKA (reference sequence). The V segment lost 5 bases and the J segment 5 bases; nucleotides outside the gene matches: 9. There are 14 residues in the CDR3. The CDR3 coding sequence is TGCAGTGCTCAATCGGGACAGGGGCTCGACGAGCAGTACTTC. It translates to CSAQSGQGLDEQYF.

This clonotype was observed a few times. V is TRBV7-8 and J is TRBJ2-3; perhaps TRBD2 as D (7 bases). Germline assignment: CDR1 SGHVS and CDR2 FQNEAQ. Trimming stripped 1 base from V and 5 bases from J, with 19 bases between. The CDR3 sequence is 17 residues long. The CDR3, as DNA: TGTGCCAGCAGCTTAGTATCCCTACGGGGGGCCGTAGATACGCAGTATTTT. It yields the protein CASSLVSLRGAVDTQYF.

The chain carries TRBV7-9 and TRBJ1-2; TRBD1 might be the D (5 bases). The ends were cut back, 2 bases at V and 0 bases at J, with 7 bases in the middle. CDR1 is SEHNR, CDR2 FQNEAQ, per germline (reference sequence). CDR3 size: 14 residues. DNA for the CDR3: TGTGCCAGCAGCTTACAGGGTACTAACTATGGCTACACCTTC. This codes for CASSLQGTNYGYTF. Combining the CDR3 with reference TRBV7-9 and TRBJ1-2 gives the whole variable domain DTGVSQNPRHKITKRGQNVTFRCDPISEHNRLYWYRQTLGQGPEFLTYFQNEAQLEKSRLLSDRFSAERPKGSFSTLEIQRTEQGDSAMYLCASSLQGTNYGYTFGSGTRLTVV.

This chain joins TRBV3-1 and TRBJ2-1; 8 positions agree with TRBD2. The CDR3 consists of 15 residues. V gave up 0 bases and J gave up 3 bases; unmatched junction bases: 1. Germline-derived CDR1 and CDR2 are LGHDT and YNNKEL (reference sequence). CDR3 sequence: CASSQERGVYNEQFF. The CDR3 DNA is TGTGCCAGCAGCCAAGAGCGGGGGGTCTACAATGAGCAGTTCTTC.

This clonotype was seen once. The chain combines TRBV28 with TRBJ1-4, with D perhaps TRBD1 (5 bases). CDR1 and CDR2 from the germline V gene are MDHEN and SYDVKM. Trimming removed 7 bases from V and 8 bases from J, with 11 bases in between. The CDR3 spans 12 residues. CDR3 in DNA: TGTGCCAGCATGGGGACGGACGAAAAACTGTTTTTT. Translating it yields CASMGTDEKLFF.

The chain carries TRBV19 and TRBJ1-5; 8 bases align to TRBD1. The germline CDR1 and CDR2 sequences are LNHDA and SQIVND (reference sequence). The CDR3 sequence is 14 residues long. Trimming at V came to 5 bases and at J to 7 bases, leaving 7 bases not matched to a gene. CDR3 amino acids: CASSEGQGSQPQHF. In DNA, the CDR3 is TGTGCCAGTAGTGAAGGACAGGGCAGCCAGCCCCAGCATTTT.

This clonotype was recorded many times. CDR3 bases: TGTGCCAGCAGCCGCCCCGAGACGACAGCGAACTATGGCTACACCTTC. This translates into CASSRPETTANYGYTF. The chain uses TRBV7-9 and TRBJ1-2, with D maybe TRBD1 (5 bases). This CDR3 is built from 16 residues. Trimming shortened V by 5 bases and J by 2 bases, and 18 bases separated the two germline ends. CDR1 and CDR2 from the germline V gene are SEHNR and FQNEAQ (reference sequence).

This chain joins TRBV12-3 or TRBV12-4 and TRBJ1-5; D gene unclear. Trimming took 3 bases from V and 0 from J, leaving 9 bases between them. The CDR3 is made up of 15 amino acids. For the CDR3, the DNA is TGTGCCAGCAGTTTGAGGCAGTATAGCAATCAGCCCCAGCATTTT. Translation: CASSLRQYSNQPQHF.

The rearrangement joins TRBV6-1 to TRBJ2-2; TRBD1 agrees at 7 bases. CDR1 and CDR2 (germline): MNHNS, SASEGT. The V segment lost 5 bases and the J segment 5 bases; nucleotides outside the gene matches: 20. This CDR3 has 19 amino acids. CDR3 region: CASSPRDQGAGGYTGELFF. In DNA, the CDR3 is TGTGCCAGCAGTCCACGAGACCAAGGGGCAGGGGGATATACCGGGGAGCTGTTTTTT.

As for this clonotype: A much larger clone differs from this one at a single base, so this may be a read error. The J gene is TRBJ1-1, the V gene TRBV20-1; D call uncertain. V gave up 4 bases and J gave up 0 bases, with 9 bases separating them. Germline CDR1 DFQATT, CDR2 SNEGSKA (reference sequence). CDR3 length: 13 amino acids. This chain's CDR3 is CSAKSTMNTEAFF. CDR3 coding DNA: TGCAGTGCTAAGAGCACCATGAACACTGAAGCTTTCTTT.

The V and J genes are TRBV29-1 and TRBJ2-2; 10 nucleotides align to TRBD2. CDR1 is SQVTM and CDR2 is ANQGSEA in the germline V gene. The length of the CDR3 is 12 residues. V trimming: 6 bases; J trimming: 8 bases; junction bases outside the gene matches: 3. The CDR3 coding sequence is TGCAGCGTCAGGACTAGCGGAGGGGAGCTGTTTTTT. Amino acid sequence: CSVRTSGGELFF.

This clonotype came up a few times. The CDR3 DNA reads TGTGCCAGCTTAAGGGACAACTCCTACAATGAGCAGTTCTTC. It codes for CASLRDNSYNEQFF. The gene calls are TRBV25-1 and TRBJ2-1, with D possibly TRBD1 on 6 matching bases. The length of the CDR3 is 14 residues. Per germline, CDR1 MGHDK and CDR2 SYGVNS. Trimming removed 8 bases at V and 0 bases at J, with 11 bases between.

In nucleotides, the CDR3 is TGTGCCAGCAGTATAGGGCCTCGGTCTAGCACAGATACGCAGTATTTT. Protein: CASSIGPRSSTDTQYF. This chain joins TRBV7-9 and TRBJ2-3; D gene uncertain. Germline V gene data show CDR1 as SEHNR and CDR2 as FQNEAQ (reference sequence). This CDR3 region has 16 residues. V lost 6 bases and J 0 bases, leaving 16 bases between the germline ends.

The V and J genes are TRBV6-2 or TRBV6-3 and TRBJ1-5; D unclear. This CDR3 comprises 12 residues. CDR1 is MNHEY, CDR2 SVGEGT, per germline. V lost 2 bases to trimming and J lost 11 bases, with 10 bases between them. The CDR3 region is CASSYGVLAQHF. CDR3 DNA: TGTGCCAGCAGTTACGGGGTGTTGGCCCAGCATTTT.

This clonotype was counted at least ten times. This rearrangement joins TRBV11-2 to TRBJ2-5, with 7 nucleotides matching TRBD2. The CDR3 contains 15 residues. Per germline, CDR1 SGHAT and CDR2 FQNNGV. Trimming at V came to 3 bases and at J to 3 bases, leaving 7 bases not matched to a gene. CDR3 sequence (DNA): TGTGCCAGCAGCTTGCCCTGGACTAGAAAAGAGACCCAGTACTTC. Amino acids: CASSLPWTRKETQYF.

This clonotype was seen more than once but under ten times. The J gene is TRBJ2-3, the V gene TRBV7-8, with 7 bases lining up with TRBD2. This CDR3 spans 16 amino acids. The V segment lost 4 bases and the J segment 1 base; nucleotides outside the gene matches: 8. CDR1 and CDR2 (germline): SGHVS, FQNEAQ. The CDR3 reads CASSYLNLAGTDTQYF. CDR3 bases: TGTGCCAGCAGCTACCTAAACCTAGCGGGCACAGATACGCAGTATTTT. Filled out from reference TRBV7-8 and TRBJ2-3, the complete variable domain reads GAGVSQSPRYKVAKRGQDVALRCDPISGHVSLFWYQQALGQGPEFLTYFQNEAQLDKSGLPSDRFFAERPEGSVSTLKIQRTQQEDSAVYLCASSYLNLAGTDTQYFGPGTRLTVL.

The chain recombines TRBV11-2 with TRBJ2-7; 7 bases are shared with TRBD2. This CDR3 region has 14 residues. The V gene end was trimmed by 1 base and the J gene end by 6 bases; junction bases not matched to a gene: 6. Germline values: CDR1 SGHAT, CDR2 FQNNGV. CDR3 DNA: TGTGCCAGCAGCTTAGCACTAGCGCGACCCGAGCAGTACTTC. It yields the protein CASSLALARPEQYF.

CDR3 region: CASSSRVPSTNEKLFF. The CDR3 coding sequence is TGTGCCAGCAGCTCGAGGGTCCCGTCAACTAATGAAAAACTGTTTTTT. This chain links TRBV5-5 with TRBJ1-4, with D hard to call. CDR3 size: 16 residues. The germline gives CDR1 SGHKS, CDR2 YYEKEE (reference sequence). Trimming removed 3 bases at V and 0 bases at J, with 12 bases between.

This chain connects TRBV12-3 or TRBV12-4 to TRBJ2-7; D not certain. The CDR3 is 14 residues long. The germline V and J ends were trimmed by 3 bases and 1 base, with 10 bases remaining between them. The CDR3 reads CASSFETGSYEQYF. The CDR3 DNA sequence: TGTGCCAGCAGTTTCGAGACTGGATCCTACGAGCAGTACTTC.

This clonotype showed up just a few times. The J gene is TRBJ2-7, the V gene TRBV20-1; 9 bases match TRBD1. Germline trimming cut 3 bases from V and 2 bases from J; bases unmatched to any gene: 8. The CDR3 is made up of 15 amino acids. Germline-derived CDR1 and CDR2 are DFQATT and SNEGSKA (reference sequence). DNA for the CDR3: TGCAGTGCTAGCAGCGCCGGGACAGGGACCTACGAGCAGTACTTC. Encoded protein: CSASSAGTGTYEQYF.

The gene calls are TRBV15 and TRBJ2-5; D ambiguous. Germline V gives CDR1 LNHNV, CDR2 YYDKDF (reference sequence). Between the trimmed V and J ends, which lost 8 bases and 5 bases, there was a span of 12 bases. This CDR3 is 12 amino acids long. Written as DNA, the CDR3 is TGTGCCACCCATGCCTTGGGGGAGACCCAGTACTTC. This codes for CATHALGETQYF.

The genes are TRBV19 and TRBJ1-3, with unresolved D. V lost 6 bases to trimming and J lost 0 bases, with 15 bases between them. Germline assignment: CDR1 LNHDA and CDR2 SQIVND (reference sequence). CDR3 length: 16 residues. This CDR3 is CASRRSLQRSGNTIYF. The CDR3 bases are TGTGCCAGTAGACGTTCCCTTCAGCGCTCTGGAAACACCATATATTTT.

The gene calls are TRBV21-1 and TRBJ1-5. TRBV21-1 is noted as a pseudogene. The CDR3 runs to 18 residues. This CDR3 is CASSKGLLRLNSNQPQHF. CDR3 coding DNA: TGTGCCAGCAGCAAAGGTTTATTGAGATTAAATAGCAATCAGCCCCAGCATTTT.

Only a few counts were recorded for this clonotype. The chain has TRBV5-1 and TRBJ2-7, with a weak D call TRBD1 (5 bases). Trimming removed 5 bases at V and 0 bases at J, with 6 bases between. Germline assignment: CDR1 SGHRS and CDR2 YFSETQ. The CDR3 sequence is 12 residues long. This chain's CDR3 is CASRDSSYEQYF. CDR3 sequence (DNA): TGCGCCAGCAGAGACAGCTCCTACGAGCAGTACTTC. The complete variable domain, with remaining parts taken from reference TRBV5-1 and TRBJ2-7, reads KAGVTQTPRYLIKTRGQQVTLSCSPISGHRSVSWYQQTPGQGLQFLFEYFSETQRNKGNFPGRFSGRQFSNSRSEMNVSTLELGDSALYLCASRDSSYEQYFGPGTRLTVT.

Concerning this clonotype itself: A junction end diverges from the germline sequence, so it may reflect a read error. This chain connects TRBV20-1 to TRBJ2-3, with a weak D call TRBD1 (7 bases). This CDR3 region has 13 residues. CDR1 and CDR2 (germline): DFQATT, SNEGSKA (reference sequence). The CDR3 spells CGATGEDTDTQYF. DNA for the CDR3: TGCGGTGCTACAGGGGAGGACACAGATACGCAGTATTTT.

In regard to this clonotype: This may arise from a read error, as a much more abundant clone is one base away. The gene calls are TRBV5-1 and TRBJ2-1; the match to TRBD1 covers 7 bases. Germline V lookup: CDR1 SGHRS, CDR2 YFSETQ. The CDR3 has 16 residues. DNA of the CDR3: TGCGCCAGCAGCTTGGACAGGGGAACCGGCTACGATGAGCAGTTCTTC. Its translation: CASSLDRGTGYDEQFF.

This clonotype was picked up a small number of times. V gene TRBV3-1 combines with J gene TRBJ1-1, with D possibly TRBD1 on 5 matching bases. The CDR3 has 13 amino acids. Trimming took off 7 bases at V and 3 bases at J, with 12 bases between the two ends. Germline V gene sequence: CDR1 LGHDT, CDR2 YNNKEL (reference sequence). The CDR3 DNA reads TGTGCCAGCACCTATGGGGGGGACACTGAAGCTTTCTTT. Protein: CASTYGGDTEAFF.

V usage is TRBV6-5 and J usage is TRBJ2-1; D perhaps matches TRBD2 (6 bases). The V gene's germline CDR1 is MNHEY and CDR2 SVGAGI. The CDR3 totals 15 residues. Trimming removed 4 bases from V and 0 bases from J, with 10 bases in between. In DNA, the CDR3 is TGTGCCAGCAGTTTCCGGGGGACCTCCTACAATGAGCAGTTCTTC. Translated: CASSFRGTSYNEQFF.

The sample holds a few counts of this clonotype. The chain is built from TRBV5-1 and TRBJ2-5; TRBD1 might be the D (6 bases). The germline V gene has CDR1 SGHRS and CDR2 YFSETQ. This CDR3 is 14 amino acids long. Trimming removed 0 bases at V and 5 bases at J, with 11 bases between. DNA for the CDR3: TGCGCCAGCAGCTTGGCCCAGGGGTCGGAGACCCAGTACTTC. Protein product: CASSLAQGSETQYF. The full variable domain, with the rest looked up from reference TRBV5-1 and TRBJ2-5, is KAGVTQTPRYLIKTRGQQVTLSCSPISGHRSVSWYQQTPGQGLQFLFEYFSETQRNKGNFPGRFSGRQFSNSRSEMNVSTLELGDSALYLCASSLAQGSETQYFGPGTRLLVL.

This clonotype showed up just a few times. The chain couples TRBV10-3 to TRBJ1-5; D remains ambiguous. The CDR3 length is 14 residues. Trimming took 6 bases from V and 2 from J, leaving 11 bases between them. Germline V gene sequence: CDR1 ENHRY, CDR2 SYGVKD. The CDR3 spells CAISPDGGNQPQHF. CDR3 coding DNA: TGTGCCATCAGCCCCGACGGAGGCAATCAGCCCCAGCATTTT.